Described below is a single T cell receptor beta chain sequence and its context. This entry comes from a study of control samples from healthy donors and cancer patients. This CDR3 is 18 amino acids long. Germline loops: CDR1 SNHLY, CDR2 FYNNEI. J gave up 2 bases and V 6 bases, and 14 bases lay outside the gene matches. Assay: immunoSEQ multiplex PCR; the TCRdb copy retains only in-frame clones and omits some. The data show 150,000 or so clones, approximately 92% seen once. V usage is TRBV2 and J usage is TRBJ1-5; 9 bases are shared with TRBD1. This sequence originates from a woman in her forties or fifties in good health. Sequenced sample: blood. The CDR3, as DNA: TGTGCCAGCAGAGGTAGGACAGGGGCTGAGAATGGCAATCAGCCCCAGCATTTT. Protein product: CASRGRTGAENGNQPQHF.